Following are 32 T cell receptor beta chains from one sample sequenced in a study of blood T cell repertoires in COVID-19. Sequenced by immunoSEQ multiplex PCR; TCRdb stores in-frame clones only, minus some. The data show 260,000 or so clones, about nine tenths seen once. Material for sequencing was PBMCs or T cells enriched from blood (not recorded which). These receptor sequences come from a woman aged 40 to 50 with acute COVID-19.

V usage is TRBV19 and J usage is TRBJ1-2; 7 bases fit TRBD1. The V gene's germline CDR1 is LNHDA and CDR2 SQIVND (reference sequence). This CDR3 contains 13 residues. Trimming took 5 bases from V and 10 from J; bases not matched to a gene: 10. CDR3 protein: CASSARDRALYTF. In nucleotides, the CDR3 is TGTGCCAGTAGTGCCAGGGACAGAGCCCTCTACACCTTC.

V usage is TRBV7-8 and J usage is TRBJ2-5, with 7 nucleotides matching TRBD1. This CDR3 is 15 amino acids long. The junction had 6 bases not matched to a gene; V was cut back by 4 bases and J by 1 base. Germline CDR1 reads SGHVS; CDR2 reads FQNEAQ. The CDR3 DNA reads TGTGCCAGCAGCTCACTAGACAGGGCCCAAGAGACCCAGTACTTC. Encoded protein: CASSSLDRAQETQYF.

This rearrangement joins TRBV7-9 to TRBJ1-1; D is possibly TRBD1 (5 bases). This CDR3 comprises 13 residues. V was clipped by 5 bases and J by 1 base, with 8 bases between them. The germline gives CDR1 SEHNR, CDR2 FQNEAQ (reference sequence). CDR3 protein: CASSPDKNTEAFF. DNA of the CDR3: TGTGCCAGCAGCCCGGACAAGAACACTGAAGCTTTCTTT. Full variable domain (outside the CDR3, taken from reference TRBV7-9 and TRBJ1-1): DTGVSQNPRHKITKRGQNVTFRCDPISEHNRLYWYRQTLGQGPEFLTYFQNEAQLEKSRLLSDRFSAERPKGSFSTLEIQRTEQGDSAMYLCASSPDKNTEAFFGQGTRLTVV.

This clone has only one observation. This chain joins TRBV18 and TRBJ1-3; D ambiguous. The germline CDR1 and CDR2 sequences are KGHSH and LQKENI. The CDR3 extends over 14 amino acids. V was trimmed by 0 bases and J by 6 bases, leaving 9 bases between them. The CDR3 here is CASSPPSHQNTIYF. The DNA for the CDR3 is TGTGCCAGCTCACCACCATCACACCAAAACACCATATATTTT.

CDR3 DNA sequence: TGCAGCGTAGGACAGGGGGTGGTTGGCTACACCTTC. Protein product: CSVGQGVVGYTF. The J gene is TRBJ1-2, the V gene TRBV29-1, with TRBD1 identical over 10 bases. The CDR3 extends over 12 amino acids. The V and J ends lost 6 bases and 7 bases, in that order; junction bases with no gene match: 5. Germline V lookup: CDR1 SQVTM, CDR2 ANQGSEA.

V is TRBV24-1 and J is TRBJ1-2; D gene unclear. Per germline, CDR1 KGHDR and CDR2 SFDVKD. With 7 bases removed from V and 7 bases from J, the gap between germline ends came to 15 bases. CDR3 length: 13 amino acids. The CDR3 coding sequence is TGTGCCACCAGCGCCCCTGCAGAGCGTGGCTACACCTTC. Its protein product is CATSAPAERGYTF.

A word on this clone: Compared with germline, one end of the junction differs, possibly owing to a read error. V and J are TRBV2 and TRBJ2-7; tentative D call: TRBD2 (5 bases). The CDR3 totals 11 residues. Germline CDR1 and CDR2: SNHLY and FYNNEI. CDR3: CASSEVDFPLF. The CDR3 nucleotides are TGTGCCAGCAGTGAAGTGGACTTTCCACTTTTC.

CDR3 region: CASSMLSGGAYEQYF. CDR3 in DNA: TGTGCCAGCAGTATGTTGAGCGGGGGAGCCTACGAGCAGTACTTC. The rearrangement uses TRBV5-6 and TRBJ2-7; 8 bases fit TRBD2. Germline CDR1 and CDR2: SGHDT and YYEEEE. The CDR3 has 15 residues. V was pared by 5 bases and J by 2 bases, with 9 bases of the junction left unmatched.

The chain uses TRBV13 and TRBJ1-6, with D perhaps TRBD1 (6 bases). Looked up from germline, CDR1 is PRHDT and CDR2 is FYEKMQ (reference sequence). The CDR3 contains 16 residues. Trimming took 0 bases from V and 4 from J, leaving 10 bases between them. The CDR3 DNA sequence: TGTGCCAGCAGCTTAGGGGGCAGGGGATATAATTCACCCCTCCACTTT. Translating it yields CASSLGGRGYNSPLHF.

In its sample, this clone was seen a few times. J is TRBJ2-2 and V is TRBV5-5, with 7 bases aligning to TRBD1. In germline, CDR1 is SGHKS, CDR2 YYEKEE (reference sequence). This CDR3 comprises 13 residues. The J segment lost 9 bases and the V segment lost 4 bases, leaving 6 bases of the junction unmatched. In DNA, the CDR3 is TGTGCCAGCAGCATCGGACAGGCCAGGGAGCTGTTTTTT. This translates into CASSIGQARELFF.

This clone was seen a handful of times. The rearrangement joins TRBV7-3 to TRBJ1-1; D is ambiguous. Germline CDR1 is SGHTA and CDR2 is FQGTGA. CDR3 length: 14 residues. The germline V and J ends were trimmed by 4 bases and 1 base, with 10 bases remaining between them. The CDR3 here is CASSSNSGNTEAFF. The CDR3 nucleotides read TGTGCCAGCAGCTCAAATAGTGGGAACACTGAAGCTTTCTTT.

The rearrangement uses TRBV7-8 and TRBJ2-1; D remains ambiguous. This CDR3 has 18 residues. Germline values: CDR1 SGHVS, CDR2 FQNEAQ. V lost 3 bases and J lost 0, with 18 bases in between. The CDR3 reads CASSFSSGRPGSYNEQFF. The CDR3 coding sequence is TGTGCCAGCAGCTTCTCCTCGGGTCGGCCCGGCTCCTACAATGAGCAGTTCTTC.

This clone showed up just once. V is TRBV12-5 and J is TRBJ2-3; TRBD2 might be the D (7 bases). V gave up 3 bases and J gave up 6 bases, with 22 bases separating them. The CDR3 covers 17 residues. The germline gives CDR1 LGHNT, CDR2 FRNRAP. The CDR3 sequence is CASGLGLGGLELDTQYF. The CDR3 coding sequence is TGTGCTAGTGGTTTAGGACTAGGGGGTTTAGAATTGGATACGCAGTATTTT.

The genes are TRBV7-2 and TRBJ2-1; 15 positions match TRBD2. This CDR3 is 16 amino acids long. Germline CDR1 is SGHTA and CDR2 is FQGNSA. The V and J ends lost 5 bases and 7 bases, in that order; junction bases with no gene match: 6. The CDR3 here is CASSAPGTSGRNEQFF. CDR3 nucleotides: TGTGCCAGCAGCGCCCCCGGGACTAGCGGGAGGAATGAGCAGTTCTTC.

This clone appeared once. This chain uses TRBV18 with TRBJ1-2, with 8 bases fitting TRBD1. CDR3 length: 16 amino acids. Trimming took 8 bases from V and 1 from J; bases not matched to a gene: 12. Germline loops: CDR1 KGHSH, CDR2 LQKENI. CDR3 sequence reads: CASTSGGAGVNYGYTF. CDR3 DNA sequence: TGTGCCAGCACATCAGGGGGCGCGGGCGTTAACTATGGCTACACCTTC.

As DNA, the CDR3 is TGTGCCTGGACCGAAAATTTAGCGGGAGTTGGGGAGCAGTACTTC. Protein: CAWTENLAGVGEQYF. The V call is TRBV30, the J call TRBJ2-7; TRBD2 aligns across 9 bases. V dropped 4 bases and J dropped 7; count of bases not matched to a gene: 14. Germline V lookup: CDR1 GTSNPN, CDR2 SVGIG (reference sequence). The CDR3 runs to 15 residues.

The chain carries TRBV9 and TRBJ2-1; 8 bases line up with TRBD1. With V trimmed by 2 bases and J by 2 bases, 0 bases remained unmatched. The CDR3 contains 14 residues. Germline CDR1 reads SGDLS; CDR2 reads YYNGEE. CDR3 DNA: TGTGCCAGCAGCGTGACAGGGGCCTACAATGAGCAGTTCTTC. This encodes CASSVTGAYNEQFF.

The chain has TRBV7-2 and TRBJ1-4; tentatively, D is TRBD1 (6 bases). The CDR3 has 17 residues. V lost 2 bases, J lost 8 bases, and 21 bases lay in between. Germline V gives CDR1 SGHTA, CDR2 FQGNSA. The CDR3 DNA sequence: TGTGCCAGCAGCTTATCTAGTATGGCAGGGGAGGGGGAAAAACTGTTTTTT. It is translated as CASSLSSMAGEGEKLFF.

This chain joins TRBV18 and TRBJ1-1; weak D call: TRBD1 (6 bases). CDR3 size: 12 residues. Trimming shortened V by 5 bases and J by 6 bases, and 10 bases separated the two germline ends. Germline V CDR1 and CDR2: KGHSH, LQKENI. The CDR3 region is CASSTGQSEAFF. In DNA form, the CDR3 reads TGTGCCAGCTCAACAGGACAGTCTGAAGCTTTCTTT.

The chain has TRBV2 and TRBJ2-5, with D perhaps TRBD2 (6 bases). The CDR3 has 14 amino acids. Germline V gene lookup returns CDR1 SNHLY and CDR2 FYNNEI. Trimming pared 1 base from V and 6 bases from J, leaving 12 bases between. CDR3 coding DNA: TGTGCCAGCAGTGAAGGGGCAGGGAGGAAGACCCAGTACTTC. It specifies CASSEGAGRKTQYF.

This chain links TRBV14 with TRBJ2-7, with TRBD2 as a possible D gene (5 bases). From germline, CDR1 is SGHDN and CDR2 FVKESK. V gave up 1 base and J gave up 6 bases, with 10 bases separating them. CDR3 length: 13 residues. The CDR3 DNA sequence: TGTGCCAGCAGCCAAGGGGGAGCGGTCGAGCAGTACTTC. Protein product: CASSQGGAVEQYF.

This chain connects TRBV5-5 to TRBJ2-2, with 7 bases identical to TRBD1. The CDR3 loop spans 15 amino acids. J was trimmed by 5 bases and V by 2 bases; bases with no gene match: 6. The germline CDR1 and CDR2 sequences are SGHKS and YYEKEE (reference sequence). In nucleotides, the CDR3 is TGTGCCAGCAGCTTAACAGGGGAGCTTACCGGGGAGCTGTTTTTT. As protein: CASSLTGELTGELFF.

The table lists this clone with a count of one. This chain uses TRBV19 with TRBJ2-6; 12 bases line up with TRBD1. This CDR3 has 18 amino acids. Germline V lookup: CDR1 LNHDA, CDR2 SQIVND (reference sequence). J was trimmed by 0 bases and V by 3 bases; bases with no gene match: 3. The chain's CDR3 is CASSIWDRGPSGANVLTF. CDR3 in DNA: TGTGCCAGTAGTATTTGGGACAGGGGGCCCTCTGGGGCCAACGTCCTGACTTTC.

The V gene is TRBV2, the J gene TRBJ1-1; tentatively, D is TRBD1 (5 bases). The CDR3 contains 14 residues. The germline V and J ends were trimmed by 1 base and 5 bases, with 11 bases remaining between them. Per the germline V gene, CDR1 is SNHLY and CDR2 is FYNNEI. In DNA form, the CDR3 reads TGTGCCAGCAGTGAAGAGGCAGGGTATACTGAAGCTTTCTTT. Amino acids: CASSEEAGYTEAFF. The complete variable domain, with remaining parts taken from reference TRBV2 and TRBJ1-1, reads EPEVTQTPSHQVTQMGQEVILRCVPISNHLYFYWYRQILGQKVEFLVSFYNNEISEKSEIFDDQFSVERPDGSNFTLKIRSTKLEDSAMYFCASSEEAGYTEAFFGQGTRLTVV.

Regarding this clone: At one end, the junction sequence differs from germline, possibly due to a read error. This chain joins TRBV7-9 and TRBJ2-5; D not certain. The CDR3 has 10 amino acids. Germline loops: CDR1 SEHNR, CDR2 FQNEAQ (reference sequence). CDR3 DNA sequence: TGTGCCAGCAGCTTAAGCCGGGTCCACTTC. Its protein product is CASSLSRVHF.

The chain uses TRBV7-9 and TRBJ2-7, with unresolved D. The CDR3 loop spans 11 amino acids. Germline V lookup: CDR1 SEHNR, CDR2 FQNEAQ (reference sequence). With 4 bases removed from V and 7 bases from J, the gap between germline ends came to 8 bases. The CDR3 sequence: CASSSSVEQYF. CDR3 bases: TGTGCCAGCAGCTCGTCCGTGGAGCAGTACTTC.

The table lists this clone with a few counts. The gene calls are TRBV7-6 and TRBJ1-2; TRBD1 might be the D (5 bases). The CDR3 runs 13 residues. Germline CDR1 is SGHVS and CDR2 is FNYEAQ. V shed 4 bases and J shed 8 bases, with 14 bases lying between them. The CDR3 bases are TGTGCCAGCAGCTCGCGAGGGGCGGGAGGCTACACCTTC. It codes for CASSSRGAGGYTF. The whole variable domain, filled in from reference TRBV7-6 and TRBJ1-2, reads GAGVSQSPRYKVTKRGQDVALRCDPISGHVSLYWYRQALGQGPEFLTYFNYEAQQDKSGLPNDRFSAERPEGSISTLTIQRTEQRDSAMYRCASSSRGAGGYTFGSGTRLTVV.

The chain employs TRBV21-1 and TRBJ1-5; the table's D call of TRBD1 was not tested on the DNA. TRBV21-1 has pseudogene status. The CDR3 is 16 residues long. The CDR3 loop reads CASSSATGRGDQPQHF. The CDR3 coding sequence is TGTGCCAGCAGCTCCGCGACAGGAAGGGGAGATCAGCCCCAGCATTTT.

The chain has TRBV19 and TRBJ2-3; the D gene is possibly TRBD1 (8 bases). There are 13 residues in the CDR3. With 4 bases removed from V and 7 bases from J, the gap between germline ends came to 12 bases. Germline CDR1 and CDR2: LNHDA and SQIVND (reference sequence). CDR3 sequence reads: CASSNRGGNTQYF. The DNA for the CDR3 is TGTGCCAGTAGTAACAGGGGGGGAAATACGCAGTATTTT.

This clone was recorded a few times. V and J are TRBV18 and TRBJ2-1; 15 bases agree with TRBD2. The CDR3 runs 19 residues. Germline-derived CDR1 and CDR2 are KGHSH and LQKENI. V trimming: 3 bases; J trimming: 9 bases; junction bases outside the gene matches: 15. CDR3 residues: CASSPPRWTSGRALGEQFF. The CDR3 coding sequence is TGTGCCAGCTCACCCCCCCGCTGGACTAGCGGGAGGGCCCTCGGTGAGCAGTTCTTC.

The chain couples TRBV4-3 to TRBJ2-1, with no clear D. This CDR3 has 15 amino acids. Trimming removed 1 base at V and 2 bases at J, with 9 bases between. Germline V gives CDR1 LGHNA, CDR2 YSLEER. The CDR3 DNA follows: TGCGCCAGCAGCCAAGGGCCATTGCCCTACAATGAGCAGTTCTTC. Translation gives CASSQGPLPYNEQFF.

This chain joins TRBV24-1 and TRBJ2-3, with 8 bases aligning to TRBD1. V trimming: 4 bases; J trimming: 2 bases; junction bases outside the gene matches: 4. This CDR3 spans 15 amino acids. In germline, CDR1 is KGHDR, CDR2 SFDVKD. CDR3 DNA sequence: TGTGCCACCAGTGACCAGGGACAGGACACAGATACGCAGTATTTT. It codes for CATSDQGQDTDTQYF.